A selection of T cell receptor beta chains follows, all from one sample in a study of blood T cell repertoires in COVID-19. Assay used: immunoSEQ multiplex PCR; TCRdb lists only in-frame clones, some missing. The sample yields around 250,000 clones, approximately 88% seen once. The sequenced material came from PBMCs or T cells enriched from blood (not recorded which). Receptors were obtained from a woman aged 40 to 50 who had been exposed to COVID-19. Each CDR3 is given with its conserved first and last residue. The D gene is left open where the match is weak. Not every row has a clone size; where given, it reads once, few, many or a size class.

CDR3 protein: CAIATASFYTF
CDR3 DNA: TGTGCCATCGCGACAGCTTCCTTCTACACCTTC
clone size: -
D gene: -
J gene: TRBJ1-2
V gene: TRBV10-3
CDR3 length: 11

CDR3 protein: CATSDLDTSGREETQYF
CDR3 DNA: TGTGCCACCAGTGATTTAGATACCTCGGGGAGAGAAGAGACCCAGTACTTC
clone size: once
D gene: -
J gene: TRBJ2-5
V gene: TRBV24-1
CDR3 length: 17

CDR3 protein: CASSLTAGEETQYF
CDR3 DNA: TGTGCCAGCAGCCTTACGGCAGGGGAAGAGACCCAGTACTTC
clone size: -
D gene: -
J gene: TRBJ2-5
V gene: TRBV3-1/TRBV3-2
CDR3 length: 14

CDR3 protein: CASSKPGTGSNIQYF
CDR3 DNA: TGTGCCAGCAGCAAGCCCGGGACAGGGTCAAACATTCAGTACTTC
clone size: -
D gene: TRBD1
J gene: TRBJ2-4
V gene: TRBV7-9
CDR3 length: 15

CDR3 protein: CASVRETGELFF
CDR3 DNA: TGTGCCAGCGTCCGGGAAACCGGGGAGCTGTTTTTT
clone size: -
D gene: -
J gene: TRBJ2-2
V gene: TRBV6-5
CDR3 length: 12

CDR3 protein: CASRWTGGDEKLFF
CDR3 DNA: TGTGCCAGCAGGTGGACAGGGGGAGATGAAAAACTGTTTTTT
clone size: -
D gene: TRBD1
J gene: TRBJ1-4
V gene: TRBV2
CDR3 length: 14

CDR3 protein: CASSTTTGGLGEQYF
CDR3 DNA: TGTGCCAGCAGCACAACTACCGGGGGTTTAGGTGAGCAGTACTTC
clone size: -
D gene: -
J gene: TRBJ2-7
V gene: TRBV9
CDR3 length: 15

CDR3 protein: CASSLVVEETQYF
CDR3 DNA: TGTGCCAGCAGCTTGGTAGTGGAAGAGACCCAGTACTTC
clone size: -
D gene: -
J gene: TRBJ2-5
V gene: TRBV5-1
CDR3 length: 13

CDR3 protein: CASSQDLTVPEKLFF
CDR3 DNA: TGCGCCAGCAGCCAAGATCTGACAGTACCTGAAAAACTGTTTTTT
clone size: once
D gene: -
J gene: TRBJ1-4
V gene: TRBV4-3
CDR3 length: 15

CDR3 protein: CASSYAEIQETQYF
CDR3 DNA: TGTGCCAGCAGTTACGCAGAAATCCAAGAGACCCAGTACTTC
clone size: -
D gene: -
J gene: TRBJ2-5
V gene: TRBV6-2/TRBV6-3
CDR3 length: 14

CDR3 protein: CASSVNDRGEAFF
CDR3 DNA: TGTGCCAGCAGCGTGAACGACAGGGGTGAAGCTTTCTTT
clone size: few
D gene: TRBD1
J gene: TRBJ1-1
V gene: TRBV9
CDR3 length: 13

CDR3 protein: CASSSRVGNTIYF
CDR3 DNA: TGTGCCAGCAGCTCCCGGGTTGGAAACACCATATATTTT
clone size: -
D gene: -
J gene: TRBJ1-3
V gene: TRBV5-4
CDR3 length: 13

CDR3 protein: CASSLAFSGGPTDTQYF
CDR3 DNA: TGTGCCAGCAGCTTGGCCTTCTCTGGGGGCCCCACAGATACGCAGTATTTT
clone size: -
D gene: -
J gene: TRBJ2-3
V gene: TRBV5-4
CDR3 length: 17

CDR3 protein: CASSPLGGPNQPQHF
CDR3 DNA: TGCGCCAGCAGTCCCTTGGGGGGGCCCAATCAGCCCCAGCATTTT
clone size: -
D gene: -
J gene: TRBJ1-5
V gene: TRBV5-1
CDR3 length: 15

CDR3 protein: CASSESTGQSTDTQYF
CDR3 DNA: TGCGCCAGCAGTGAGTCGACTGGACAAAGCACAGATACGCAGTATTTT
clone size: -
D gene: -
J gene: TRBJ2-3
V gene: TRBV10-2
CDR3 length: 16

CDR3 protein: CASSPWAGNQETQYF
CDR3 DNA: TGCGCCAGCAGCCCCTGGGCGGGGAACCAAGAGACCCAGTACTTC
clone size: -
D gene: -
J gene: TRBJ2-5
V gene: TRBV5-1
CDR3 length: 15

CDR3 protein: CASSYQDRLLEELFF
CDR3 DNA: TGTGCCAGCAGTTATCAAGACAGGTTACTTGAGGAGCTGTTTTTT
clone size: once
D gene: -
J gene: TRBJ2-2
V gene: TRBV6-5
CDR3 length: 15

CDR3 protein: CASSLTGANGYTF
CDR3 DNA: TGTGCCAGCAGTTTAACAGGGGCGAATGGCTACACCTTC
clone size: -
D gene: TRBD1
J gene: TRBJ1-2
V gene: TRBV27
CDR3 length: 13

CDR3 protein: CASGEHLSGNTIYF
CDR3 DNA: TGTGCCAGCGGAGAACACCTTTCTGGAAACACCATATATTTT
clone size: -
D gene: -
J gene: TRBJ1-3
V gene: TRBV2
CDR3 length: 14

CDR3 protein: CASSLRTSGSQDTQYF
CDR3 DNA: TGTGCCAGCAGCTTAAGGACTAGCGGGAGTCAAGATACGCAGTATTTT
clone size: -
D gene: TRBD2
J gene: TRBJ2-3
V gene: TRBV7-8
CDR3 length: 16

CDR3 protein: CASSLPFHLAGRQETQYF
CDR3 DNA: TGTGCCAGCAGCTTACCCTTCCATCTAGCGGGAAGACAAGAGACCCAGTACTTC
clone size: -
D gene: TRBD2
J gene: TRBJ2-5
V gene: TRBV11-3
CDR3 length: 18

CDR3 protein: CASSRQGYEQYF
CDR3 DNA: TGTGCCAGCAGCCGACAGGGCTACGAGCAGTACTTC
clone size: -
D gene: TRBD1
J gene: TRBJ2-7
V gene: TRBV6-5
CDR3 length: 12

CDR3 protein: CASSLEGQVDTDTQYF
CDR3 DNA: TGTGCCAGCAGCTTGGAGGGACAGGTAGACACAGATACGCAGTATTTT
clone size: -
D gene: TRBD1
J gene: TRBJ2-3
V gene: TRBV5-4
CDR3 length: 16

CDR3 protein: CASSLGSGGVDSPLHF
CDR3 DNA: TGTGCCAGCAGTTTAGGATCAGGGGGTGTAGATTCACCCCTCCACTTT
clone size: -
D gene: TRBD1
J gene: TRBJ1-6
V gene: TRBV28
CDR3 length: 16

CDR3 protein: CASSAGRGFEAFF
CDR3 DNA: TGTGCCAGTAGTGCGGGGCGAGGATTTGAAGCTTTCTTT
clone size: many
D gene: -
J gene: TRBJ1-1
V gene: TRBV19
CDR3 length: 13

CDR3 protein: CASSFNVNEQFF
CDR3 DNA: TGTGCCAGTAGTTTTAATGTTAATGAGCAGTTCTTC
clone size: -
D gene: -
J gene: TRBJ2-1
V gene: TRBV19
CDR3 length: 12

CDR3 protein: CASSGQGDWNGYTF
CDR3 DNA: TGTGCCAGTAGCGGACAGGGGGATTGGAATGGCTACACCTTC
clone size: -
D gene: TRBD1
J gene: TRBJ1-2
V gene: TRBV19
CDR3 length: 14

CDR3 protein: CASSRTLSTNEKLFF
CDR3 DNA: TGTGCCAGCAGCCGGACACTCTCAACTAATGAAAAACTGTTTTTT
clone size: -
D gene: -
J gene: TRBJ1-4
V gene: TRBV5-8
CDR3 length: 15

CDR3 protein: CASSQGQAGNTIYF
CDR3 DNA: TGCGCCAGCAGCCAAGGACAGGCTGGAAACACCATATATTTT
clone size: -
D gene: -
J gene: TRBJ1-3
V gene: TRBV4-1
CDR3 length: 14

CDR3 protein: CASSQLAGVYF
CDR3 DNA: TGTGCCAGCAGCCAACTAGCGGGGGTCTACTTC
clone size: once
D gene: TRBD2
J gene: TRBJ2-5
V gene: TRBV7-2
CDR3 length: 11

CDR3 protein: CAISETGQGLQPQHF
CDR3 DNA: TGTGCCATCAGTGAGACGGGACAGGGATTGCAGCCCCAGCATTTT
clone size: -
D gene: TRBD1
J gene: TRBJ1-5
V gene: TRBV10-3
CDR3 length: 15

CDR3 protein: CASIPQGAGTEAFF
CDR3 DNA: TGCGCCAGCATTCCACAGGGGGCCGGCACTGAAGCTTTCTTT
clone size: -
D gene: TRBD1
J gene: TRBJ1-1
V gene: TRBV5-1
CDR3 length: 14

CDR3 protein: CASSLRQGTQETQYF
CDR3 DNA: TGTGCCAGTAGTCTGAGACAGGGCACCCAAGAGACCCAGTACTTC
clone size: -
D gene: TRBD1
J gene: TRBJ2-5
V gene: TRBV19
CDR3 length: 15

CDR3 protein: CASTPGFQNQPQHF
CDR3 DNA: TGTGCCAGCACCCCGGGGTTCCAAAATCAGCCCCAGCATTTT
clone size: -
D gene: -
J gene: TRBJ1-5
V gene: TRBV6-5
CDR3 length: 14

CDR3 protein: CASSGRTGSRSPLHF
CDR3 DNA: TGTGCCAGCAGTGGGAGGACAGGGAGCCGATCACCCCTCCACTTT
clone size: -
D gene: TRBD1
J gene: TRBJ1-6
V gene: TRBV28
CDR3 length: 15

CDR3 protein: CASSYWNRGRGSNQPQHF
CDR3 DNA: TGTGCCAGCAGTTACTGGAACAGGGGGCGCGGGAGCAATCAGCCCCAGCATTTT
clone size: -
D gene: TRBD1
J gene: TRBJ1-5
V gene: TRBV6-2/TRBV6-3
CDR3 length: 18

CDR3 protein: CASSTASGGRTVGPQHF
CDR3 DNA: TGTGCCAGTAGTACAGCGTCGGGGGGTCGGACGGTAGGGCCCCAGCATTTT
clone size: once
D gene: -
J gene: TRBJ1-5
V gene: TRBV19
CDR3 length: 17

CDR3 protein: CASSPRGYYEQYF
CDR3 DNA: TGTGCCAGCAGTCCTCGAGGGTACTACGAGCAGTACTTC
clone size: -
D gene: -
J gene: TRBJ2-7
V gene: TRBV28
CDR3 length: 13

CDR3 protein: CASTRLMTENTEAFF
CDR3 DNA: TGTGCCAGCACCCGACTTATGACAGAGAACACTGAAGCTTTCTTT
clone size: once
D gene: -
J gene: TRBJ1-1
V gene: TRBV7-2
CDR3 length: 15

CDR3 protein: CASSSPVFSGNTIYF
CDR3 DNA: TGTGCCAGCAGCTCGCCGGTGTTCTCTGGAAACACCATATATTTT
clone size: -
D gene: -
J gene: TRBJ1-3
V gene: TRBV7-2
CDR3 length: 15

CDR3 protein: CSVAQGGGATPYNEQFF
CDR3 DNA: TGCAGCGTTGCCCAGGGGGGCGGGGCTACGCCGTACAATGAGCAGTTCTTC
clone size: -
D gene: -
J gene: TRBJ2-1
V gene: TRBV29-1
CDR3 length: 17

CDR3 protein: CSVEGLPRTDTQYF
CDR3 DNA: TGCAGCGTTGAAGGACTCCCTCGGACAGATACGCAGTATTTT
clone size: -
D gene: -
J gene: TRBJ2-3
V gene: TRBV29-1
CDR3 length: 14

CDR3 protein: CAWSGAVQHEQFF
CDR3 DNA: TGTGCCTGGAGTGGAGCGGTTCAACATGAGCAGTTCTTC
clone size: -
D gene: -
J gene: TRBJ2-1
V gene: TRBV30
CDR3 length: 13

CDR3 protein: CASELNPTVYGYTF
CDR3 DNA: TGTGCCAGCGAGCTTAATCCTACAGTCTATGGCTACACCTTC
clone size: -
D gene: -
J gene: TRBJ1-2
V gene: TRBV7-2
CDR3 length: 14

CDR3 protein: CASSDKRSYNEQFF
CDR3 DNA: TGTGCCAGCAGCGATAAGCGCTCCTACAATGAGCAGTTCTTC
clone size: once
D gene: -
J gene: TRBJ2-1
V gene: TRBV14
CDR3 length: 14

CDR3 protein: CASSPRQASGNTIYF
CDR3 DNA: TGTGCCAGCTCACCACGGCAGGCCTCTGGAAACACCATATATTTT
clone size: -
D gene: -
J gene: TRBJ1-3
V gene: TRBV18
CDR3 length: 15

CDR3 protein: CASSYYPPSGGNEQFF
CDR3 DNA: TGTGCCAGCAGTTATTACCCCCCTAGCGGGGGGAATGAGCAGTTCTTC
clone size: -
D gene: TRBD2
J gene: TRBJ2-1
V gene: TRBV6-5
CDR3 length: 16

CDR3 protein: CASSDRTGRYEQYF
CDR3 DNA: TGTGCCAGCAGTGACAGGACAGGGAGGTACGAGCAGTACTTC
clone size: -
D gene: TRBD1
J gene: TRBJ2-7
V gene: TRBV28
CDR3 length: 14

CDR3 protein: CASSANLPGELFF
CDR3 DNA: TGTGCCAGCAGTGCGAACTTACCCGGGGAGCTGTTTTTT
clone size: -
D gene: -
J gene: TRBJ2-2
V gene: TRBV25-1
CDR3 length: 13